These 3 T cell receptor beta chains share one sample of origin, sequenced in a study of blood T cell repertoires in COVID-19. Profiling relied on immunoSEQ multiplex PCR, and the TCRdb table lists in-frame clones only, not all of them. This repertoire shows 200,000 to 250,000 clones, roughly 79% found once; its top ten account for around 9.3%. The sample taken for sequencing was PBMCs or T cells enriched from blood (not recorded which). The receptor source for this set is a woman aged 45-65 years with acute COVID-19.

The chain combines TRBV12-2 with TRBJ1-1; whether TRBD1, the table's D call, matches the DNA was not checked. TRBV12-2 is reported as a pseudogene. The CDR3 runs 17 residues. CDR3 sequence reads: CASPPTGGSFLNTEAFF. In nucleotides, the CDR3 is TGTGCAAGTCCCCCGACAGGGGGATCCTTCTTGAACACTGAAGCTTTCTTT.

The DNA for the CDR3 is TGCGCCAGCAGCTCACAGGGCCAGGGGGAGACCCAGTACTTC. It encodes CASSSQGQGETQYF. The rearrangement links TRBV5-1 to TRBJ2-5; weak D call: TRBD1 (6 bases). The V gene lost 3 bases and the J gene lost 5 bases, with 14 bases spanning the gap. Looked up from germline, CDR1 is SGHRS and CDR2 is YFSETQ. The CDR3 runs 14 residues.

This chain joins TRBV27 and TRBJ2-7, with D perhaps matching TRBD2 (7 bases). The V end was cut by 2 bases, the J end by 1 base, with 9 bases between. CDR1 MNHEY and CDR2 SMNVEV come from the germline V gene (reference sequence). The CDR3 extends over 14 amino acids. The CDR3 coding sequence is TGTGCCAGCAGTTTACGGGGGGCGTCCTACGAGCAGTACTTC. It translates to CASSLRGASYEQYF.